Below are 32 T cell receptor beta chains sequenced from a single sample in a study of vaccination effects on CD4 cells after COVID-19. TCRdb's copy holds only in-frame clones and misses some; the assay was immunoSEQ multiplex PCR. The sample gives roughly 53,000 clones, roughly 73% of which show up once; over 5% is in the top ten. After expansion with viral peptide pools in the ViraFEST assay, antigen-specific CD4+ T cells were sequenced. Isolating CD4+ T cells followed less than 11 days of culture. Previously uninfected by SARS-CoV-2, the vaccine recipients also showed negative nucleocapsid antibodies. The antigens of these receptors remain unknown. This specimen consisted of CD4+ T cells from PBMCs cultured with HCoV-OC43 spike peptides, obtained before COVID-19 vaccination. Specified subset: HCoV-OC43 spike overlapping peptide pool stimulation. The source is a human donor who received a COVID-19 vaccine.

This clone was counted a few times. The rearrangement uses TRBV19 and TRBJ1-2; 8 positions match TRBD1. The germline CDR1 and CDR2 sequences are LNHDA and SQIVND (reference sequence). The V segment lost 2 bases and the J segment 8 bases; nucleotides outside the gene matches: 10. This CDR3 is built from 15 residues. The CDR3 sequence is CASSIRAGGGGGYTF. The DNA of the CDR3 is TGTGCCAGTAGTATAAGGGCAGGGGGCGGTGGAGGCTACACCTTC.

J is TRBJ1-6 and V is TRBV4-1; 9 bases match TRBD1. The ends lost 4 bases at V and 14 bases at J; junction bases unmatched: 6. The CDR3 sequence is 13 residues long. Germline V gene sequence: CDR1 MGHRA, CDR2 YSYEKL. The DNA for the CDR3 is TGCGCCAGCAGCCTCTCCCGACAGGGGGCCCTCCACTTT. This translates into CASSLSRQGALHF.

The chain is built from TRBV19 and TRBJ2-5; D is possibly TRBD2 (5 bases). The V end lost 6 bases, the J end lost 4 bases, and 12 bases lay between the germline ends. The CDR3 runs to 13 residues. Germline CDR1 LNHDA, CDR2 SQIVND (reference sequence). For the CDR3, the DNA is TGTGCCAGTAGAGGCGGAGGTCTAGAGACCCAGTACTTC. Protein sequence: CASRGGGLETQYF.

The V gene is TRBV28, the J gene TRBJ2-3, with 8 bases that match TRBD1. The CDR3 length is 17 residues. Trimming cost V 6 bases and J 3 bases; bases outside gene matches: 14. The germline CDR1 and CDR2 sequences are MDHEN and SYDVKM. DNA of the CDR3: TGTGCCAGCAGGGATTCTTATTCAGGGGGCGAAACAGATACGCAGTATTTT. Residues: CASRDSYSGGETDTQYF.

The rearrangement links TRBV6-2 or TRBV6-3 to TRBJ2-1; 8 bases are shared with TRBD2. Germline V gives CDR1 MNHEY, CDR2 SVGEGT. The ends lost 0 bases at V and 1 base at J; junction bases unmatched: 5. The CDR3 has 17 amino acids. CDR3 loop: CASSYSALAGSYNEQFF. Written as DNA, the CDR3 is TGTGCCAGCAGTTACTCCGCCCTAGCGGGTTCCTACAATGAGCAGTTCTTC.

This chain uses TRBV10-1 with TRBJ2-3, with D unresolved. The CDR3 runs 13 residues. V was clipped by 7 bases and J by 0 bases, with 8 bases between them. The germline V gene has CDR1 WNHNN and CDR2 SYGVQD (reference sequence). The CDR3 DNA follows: TGCGCCAGCAAAGGGTCTAGCACAGATACGCAGTATTTT. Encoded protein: CASKGSSTDTQYF.

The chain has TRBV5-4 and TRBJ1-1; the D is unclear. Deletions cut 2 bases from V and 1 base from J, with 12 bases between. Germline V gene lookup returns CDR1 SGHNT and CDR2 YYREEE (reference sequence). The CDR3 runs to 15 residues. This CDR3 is CASSFGPRENTEAFF. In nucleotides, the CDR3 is TGTGCCAGCAGCTTCGGGCCACGGGAGAACACTGAAGCTTTCTTT.

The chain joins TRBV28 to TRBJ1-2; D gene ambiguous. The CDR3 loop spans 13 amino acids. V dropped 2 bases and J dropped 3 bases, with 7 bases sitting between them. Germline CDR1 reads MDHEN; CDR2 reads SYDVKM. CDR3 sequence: CASSLGTDYGYTF. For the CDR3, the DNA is TGTGCCAGCAGTTTAGGCACAGACTATGGCTACACCTTC.

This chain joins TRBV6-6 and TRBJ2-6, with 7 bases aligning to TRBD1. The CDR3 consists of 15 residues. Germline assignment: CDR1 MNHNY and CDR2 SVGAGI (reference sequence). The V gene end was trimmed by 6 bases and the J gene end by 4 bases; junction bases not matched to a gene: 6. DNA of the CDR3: TGTGCCAGCAGAAAACAGGGGAACGGGGCCAACGTCCTGACTTTC. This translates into CASRKQGNGANVLTF.

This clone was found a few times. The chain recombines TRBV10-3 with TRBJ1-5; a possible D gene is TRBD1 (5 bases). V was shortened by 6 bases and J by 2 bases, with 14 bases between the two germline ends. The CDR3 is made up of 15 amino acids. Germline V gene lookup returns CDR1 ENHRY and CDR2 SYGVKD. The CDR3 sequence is CAISAQETGNQPQHF. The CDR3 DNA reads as TGTGCCATCAGCGCACAGGAGACAGGCAATCAGCCCCAGCATTTT.

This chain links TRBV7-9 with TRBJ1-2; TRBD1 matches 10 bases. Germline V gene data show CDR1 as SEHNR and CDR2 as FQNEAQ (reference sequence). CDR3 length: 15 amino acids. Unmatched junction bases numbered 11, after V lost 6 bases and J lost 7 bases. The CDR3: CASRRTGTGDRGYTF. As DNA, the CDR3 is TGTGCCAGCAGGCGAACCGGGACAGGGGATCGTGGCTACACCTTC. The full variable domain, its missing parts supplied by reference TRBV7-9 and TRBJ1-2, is DTGVSQNPRHKITKRGQNVTFRCDPISEHNRLYWYRQTLGQGPEFLTYFQNEAQLEKSRLLSDRFSAERPKGSFSTLEIQRTEQGDSAMYLCASRRTGTGDRGYTFGSGTRLTVV.

The CDR3 loop reads CASSEGLAGLNEQFF. Here the CDR3 DNA reads TGTGCCAGCAGTGAAGGTTTAGCGGGTTTAAATGAGCAGTTCTTC. The chain uses TRBV6-1 and TRBJ2-1, with TRBD2 matching 7 bases. Germline CDR1 and CDR2: MNHNS and SASEGT. The CDR3 is 15 amino acids. J was trimmed by 7 bases and V by 1 base; bases with no gene match: 7.

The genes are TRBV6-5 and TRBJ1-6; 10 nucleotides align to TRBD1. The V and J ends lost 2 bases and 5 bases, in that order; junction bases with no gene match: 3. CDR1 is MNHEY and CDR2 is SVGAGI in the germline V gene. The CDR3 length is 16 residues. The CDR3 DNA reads TGTGCCAGCAGTTACGGGGACAGGGGAAATAATTCACCCCTCCACTTT. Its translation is CASSYGDRGNNSPLHF.

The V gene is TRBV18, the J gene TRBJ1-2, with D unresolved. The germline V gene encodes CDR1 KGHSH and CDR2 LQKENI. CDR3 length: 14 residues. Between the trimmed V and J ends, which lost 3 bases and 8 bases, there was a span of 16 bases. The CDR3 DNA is TGTGCCAGCTCACCGGCCCGGGAGGGATGGGGCTACACCTTC. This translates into CASSPAREGWGYTF. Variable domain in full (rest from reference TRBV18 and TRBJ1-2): NAGVMQNPRHLVRRRGQEARLRCSPMKGHSHVYWYRQLPEEGLKFMVYLQKENIIDESGMPKERFSAEFPKEGPSILRIQQVVRGDSAAYFCASSPAREGWGYTFGSGTRLTVV.

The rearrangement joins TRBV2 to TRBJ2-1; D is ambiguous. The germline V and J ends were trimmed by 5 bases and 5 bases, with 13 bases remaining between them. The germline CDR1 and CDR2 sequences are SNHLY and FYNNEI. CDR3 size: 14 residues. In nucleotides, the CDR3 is TGTGCCAGCAGTCTGTCTTTCGGCAACAATGAGCAGTTCTTC. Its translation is CASSLSFGNNEQFF.

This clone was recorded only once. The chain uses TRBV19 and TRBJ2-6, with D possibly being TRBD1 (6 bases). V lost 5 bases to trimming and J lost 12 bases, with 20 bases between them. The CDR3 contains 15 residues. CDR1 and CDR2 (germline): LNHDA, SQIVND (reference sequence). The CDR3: CASSPGDRPPFVLTF. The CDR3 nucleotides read TGTGCCAGTAGTCCAGGAGACAGGCCCCCCTTCGTCCTGACTTTC.

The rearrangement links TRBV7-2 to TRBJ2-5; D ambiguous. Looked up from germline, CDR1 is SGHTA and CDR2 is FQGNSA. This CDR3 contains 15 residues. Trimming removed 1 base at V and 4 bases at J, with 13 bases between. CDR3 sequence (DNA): TGTGCCAGCAGCTTAGAAGGGTCTAGTATAGAGACCCAGTACTTC. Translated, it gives CASSLEGSSIETQYF.

The CDR3 region is CASSSREGNQPQHF. In DNA form, the CDR3 reads TGTGCCAGTAGCAGCAGGGAGGGCAATCAGCCCCAGCATTTT. The chain has TRBV19 and TRBJ1-5, with D maybe TRBD1 (5 bases). With 6 bases removed from V and 2 bases from J, the gap between germline ends came to 11 bases. The germline gives CDR1 LNHDA, CDR2 SQIVND (reference sequence). The CDR3 length is 14 residues.

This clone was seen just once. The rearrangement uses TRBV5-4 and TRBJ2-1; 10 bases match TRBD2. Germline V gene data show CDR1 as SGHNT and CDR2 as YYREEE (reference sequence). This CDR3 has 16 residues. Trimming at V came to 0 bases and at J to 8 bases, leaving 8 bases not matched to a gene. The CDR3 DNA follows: TGTGCCAGCAGCTTGGCCGTTAGCGGGGGGACGGATGAGCAGTTCTTC. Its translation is CASSLAVSGGTDEQFF.

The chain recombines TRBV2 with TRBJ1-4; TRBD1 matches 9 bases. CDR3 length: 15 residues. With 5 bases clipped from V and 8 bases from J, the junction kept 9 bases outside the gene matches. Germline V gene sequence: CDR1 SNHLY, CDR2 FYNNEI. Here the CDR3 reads CASSYLQGAIEKLFF. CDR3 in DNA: TGTGCCAGCAGTTACTTACAGGGGGCAATCGAAAAACTGTTTTTT.

In DNA, the CDR3 is TGCGCCAGCAGCTCCCAGGGGGCGCGGGGGGCCTCCTACAATGAGCAGTTCTTC. This encodes CASSSQGARGASYNEQFF. The J gene is TRBJ2-1, the V gene TRBV5-1; D is tentatively TRBD1 or TRBD2 (8 bases each). Germline values: CDR1 SGHRS, CDR2 YFSETQ. The CDR3 runs 18 residues. Trimming removed 3 bases at V and 0 bases at J, with 19 bases between.

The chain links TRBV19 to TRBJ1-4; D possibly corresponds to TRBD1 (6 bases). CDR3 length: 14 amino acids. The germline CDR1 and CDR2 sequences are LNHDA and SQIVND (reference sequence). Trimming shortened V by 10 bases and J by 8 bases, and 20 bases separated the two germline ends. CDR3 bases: TGTGCCACCCTTAACACAGGGTTGGAAGAAAAACTGTTTTTT. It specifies CATLNTGLEEKLFF. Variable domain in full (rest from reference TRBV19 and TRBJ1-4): DGGITQSPKYLFRKEGQNVTLSCEQNLNHDAMYWYRQDPGQGLRLIYYSQIVNDFQKGDIAEGYSVSREKKESFPLTVTSAQKNPTAFYLCATLNTGLEEKLFFGSGTQLSVL.

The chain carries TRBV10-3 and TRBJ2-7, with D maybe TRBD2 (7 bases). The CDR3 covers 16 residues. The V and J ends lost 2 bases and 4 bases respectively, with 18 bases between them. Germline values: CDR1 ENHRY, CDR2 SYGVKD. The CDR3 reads CAISEGGASGGYEQYV. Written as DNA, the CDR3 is TGTGCCATCAGTGAGGGGGGGGCTAGCGGAGGTTACGAGCAGTACGTC.

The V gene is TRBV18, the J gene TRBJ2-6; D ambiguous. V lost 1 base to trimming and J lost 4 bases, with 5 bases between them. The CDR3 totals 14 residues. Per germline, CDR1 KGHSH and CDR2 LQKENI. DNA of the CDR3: TGTGCCAGCTCACCACAGGTCGGGGCCAACGTCCTGACTTTC. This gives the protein CASSPQVGANVLTF.

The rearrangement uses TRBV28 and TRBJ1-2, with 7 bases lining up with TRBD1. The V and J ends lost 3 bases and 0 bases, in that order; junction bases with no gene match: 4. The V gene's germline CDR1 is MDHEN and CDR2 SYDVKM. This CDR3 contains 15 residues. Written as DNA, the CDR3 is TGTGCCAGCAGTTTTCGGGACAGAACTAACTATGGCTACACCTTC. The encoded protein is CASSFRDRTNYGYTF.

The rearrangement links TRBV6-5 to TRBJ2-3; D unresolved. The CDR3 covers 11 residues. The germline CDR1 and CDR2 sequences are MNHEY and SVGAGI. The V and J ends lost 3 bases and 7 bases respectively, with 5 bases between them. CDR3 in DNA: TGTGCCAGCAGTTATTCCCATACGCAGTATTTT. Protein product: CASSYSHTQYF.

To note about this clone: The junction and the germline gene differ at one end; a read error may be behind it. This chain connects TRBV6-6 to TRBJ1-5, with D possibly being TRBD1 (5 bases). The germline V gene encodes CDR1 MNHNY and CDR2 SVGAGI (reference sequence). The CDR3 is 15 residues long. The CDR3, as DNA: TGTGCCAGCAGTTACGAGGGGTTGAACAATCAGTCCCAGCATTTT. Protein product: CASSYEGLNNQSQHF.

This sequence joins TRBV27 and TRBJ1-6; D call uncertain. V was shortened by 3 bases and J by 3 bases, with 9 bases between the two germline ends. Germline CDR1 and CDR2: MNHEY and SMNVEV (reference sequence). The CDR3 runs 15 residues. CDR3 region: CASSLGFLYNSPLHF. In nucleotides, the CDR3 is TGTGCCAGCAGTTTGGGGTTTCTCTATAATTCACCCCTCCACTTT.

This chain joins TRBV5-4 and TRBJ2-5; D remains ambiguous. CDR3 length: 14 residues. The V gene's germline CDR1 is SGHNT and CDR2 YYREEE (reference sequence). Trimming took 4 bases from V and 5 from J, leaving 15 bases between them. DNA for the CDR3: TGTGCCAGCAGCGCTGGATCAGTCCACGAGACCCAGTACTTC. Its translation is CASSAGSVHETQYF.

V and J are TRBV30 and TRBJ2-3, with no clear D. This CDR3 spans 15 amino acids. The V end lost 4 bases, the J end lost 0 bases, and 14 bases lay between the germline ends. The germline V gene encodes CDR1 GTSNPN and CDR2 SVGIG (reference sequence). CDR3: CAWKRQLSSTDTQYF. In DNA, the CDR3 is TGTGCCTGGAAACGTCAACTATCTAGCACAGATACGCAGTATTTT. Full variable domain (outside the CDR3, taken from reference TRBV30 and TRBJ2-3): SQTIHQWPATLVQPVGSPLSLECTVEGTSNPNLYWYRQAAGRGLQLLFYSVGIGQISSEVPQNLSASRPQDRQFILSSKKLLLSDSGFYLCAWKRQLSSTDTQYFGPGTRLTVL.

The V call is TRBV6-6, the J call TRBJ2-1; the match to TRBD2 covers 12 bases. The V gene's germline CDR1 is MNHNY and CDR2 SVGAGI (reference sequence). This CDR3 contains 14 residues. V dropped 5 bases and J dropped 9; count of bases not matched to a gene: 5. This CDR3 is CASSPGLAGREQFF. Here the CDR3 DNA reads TGTGCCAGCAGTCCCGGACTAGCGGGGCGTGAGCAGTTCTTC.

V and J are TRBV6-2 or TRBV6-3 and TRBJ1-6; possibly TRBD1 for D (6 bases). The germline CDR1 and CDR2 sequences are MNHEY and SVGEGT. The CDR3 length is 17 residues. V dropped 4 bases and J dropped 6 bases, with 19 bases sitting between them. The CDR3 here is CASSSHTGSTANSPLHF. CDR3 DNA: TGTGCCAGCAGTTCTCATACAGGGTCCACCGCTAATTCACCCCTCCACTTT.